Here is one TCR beta chain with its context. The germline CDR1 and CDR2 sequences are SEHNR and FQNEAQ (reference sequence). Trimming cost V 6 bases and J 4 bases, with 6 bases left between them. The CDR3 contains 11 residues. This sample was included in a study of blood T cell repertoires in COVID-19. Study-level background: Both acute and convalescent COVID-19 samples were obtained from the United States, Italy and Spain. T cells, B-cell-depleted T cells, or PBMCs provided the cDNA or gDNA that served as material.

The assay was immunoSEQ multiplex PCR, and TCRdb's table has in-frame clones only and misses some. This sample has under 250,000 clones; 80% to 85% occur once, and the top ten carry 2% to 2.5%. This chain joins TRBV7-9 and TRBJ1-1, with D possibly TRBD1 on 6 matching bases. This clonotype originated in a woman aged 55 to 70 with acute or convalescent COVID-19. Sample: peripheral blood. DNA of the CDR3: TGTGCCAGCAGAGGGGGCACTGAAGCTTTCTTT. Protein sequence: CASRGGTEAFF.